The source of this TCR beta chain is a study of T cells in Graves' hyperthyroidism and ophthalmopathy (dated by TCRdb to the late 2010s). Broadly, across the study: Peripheral blood samples were taken at the time of initial diagnosis, prior to any treatment. To identify distinguishing TCR V-J signatures, a discovery cohort of 90 to 100 patients was used, comprising 43 with Graves' ophthalmopathy and around 57 with stable Graves' hyperthyroidism. Whether ophthalmopathy could be predicted prospectively was tested in an independent validation cohort made up of roughly 20 hyperthyroidism patients plus 17 patients who later progressed to ophthalmopathy. The roughly 100 discovery patients were divided at random into training and test sets in a 7:3 ratio. In six Graves' hyperthyroidism patients, the study also compared T-cell repertoires from thyroid tissue with T-cell repertoires from blood. Following sampling, methimazole starting at 30 mg daily was given to hyperthyroidism patients, and high-dose intravenous methylprednisolone was given to ophthalmopathy patients. The paper describes TCR Vbeta CDR3 sequencing of about 140 peripheral blood samples, made up of about 41 ophthalmopathy patients, around 78 hyperthyroidism patients and about 17 progressor patients.

Ophthalmopathy patients had moderately to severely active disease, with a Clinical Activity Score of 3 or more, a NOSPECS grade of 4 or more, and a disease duration of less than 3 months. Any patient with an uncontrolled infection, another autoimmune disease, pregnancy or lactation was excluded. Diagnoses relied on clinical symptoms, serum thyroxine and TRAb, thyroid ultrasound and orbital computed tomography. PBMCs were separated from roughly 9.6 ml of fresh peripheral blood using Ficoll-Paque density gradient centrifugation. Trizol reagent was used to extract total RNA, and RNA quality was then checked on an Agilent 2100 Bioanalyzer. This clonotype was found a few times. No cognate antigen has been identified for it. The input lacks base qualities; no much larger clone sits a single base away. The TCR beta CDR3 regions were amplified from the RNA transcripts. A first-round RT-PCR of the TCR CDR3 used the HTBI primer set with the Qiagen OneStep RT-PCR kit. Libraries were constructed in a second round of multiplex PCR, after which size selection and purification were performed. Sequencing of the libraries was done on an Illumina HiSeq2000 using paired-end 100 bp reads. The study's processing was this. Raw data were processed with SOAPnuke, discarding reads with adapters, uncalled bases, mean Phred below 15, or no exact constant-primer or identifier match. COPE v1.2.5 was used to merge the high-quality paired reads, and each unique nucleotide sequence was defined as a clonotype. MiTCR v1.1 was used to align clonotypes to the IMGT TRBV, TRBD and TRBJ reference segments. The analysis was restricted to V-J combinations with a frequency above 0.0001, which together covered 99.2% of the repertoires. The TCS score was defined as F50 (clonal expansion) divided by E x V (chaos), with BLOSUM62-based TCRdist calculated between CDR3 peptides within each V-J. Welch's t-statistics and random forest reduced 500 to 650 V-J features to under 15, which were used in a naive Bayes classifier (R e1071). The raw public reads went through TCRdb reprocessing: fastp at Q25, MiXCR clone calling, in-frame beta chains kept. Records with the same CDR3 protein are collapsed into one entry carrying the most frequent genes and DNA. TCRdb's processing, not the authors', yielded these V and J calls. Recorded for this sample are about 640,000 distinct CDR3 sequences; around 21% of them occurred a single time. Clones ranked in the top ten supply under 35% of the sample.

Findings and caveats that apply to the study as a whole: In validation, progression to ophthalmopathy was predicted by the model with nearly 71% sensitivity and around 75% specificity, a median of 6.5 months before onset. Sample size was not statistically predetermined, and investigators were not blinded to group allocation. Most expanded thyroid clonotypes (frequency above 0.001) were also found in blood, which suggests that blood repertoires may mirror thyroid immune responses. Ophthalmopathy was separated from stable hyperthyroidism by a 13 V-J signature model, with about 88% sensitivity and roughly 81% specificity obtained in cross-validation and 80%/75% obtained in testing.

V sheds 0 bases and J sheds 4 bases, leaving 10 bases between their ends. The CDR3 sequence holds 14 residues, the cysteine and phenylalanine included. The kept DNA is CDR3 alone, 42 bases in frame from the first base. CDR1 and CDR2, per the germline V gene, are SGHRS and YFSETQ. The V gene is TRBV5-1 and the J gene is TRBJ1-2; no confident D gene assignment can be made. The sequence was collected from a man aged 25-45 years with Graves' ophthalmopathy. Sequencing was performed on blood. The CDR3 has the sequence CASSLGNGIYGYTF. DNA sequence: TGCGCCAGCAGCTTGGGGAACGGAATCTATGGCTACACCTTC.